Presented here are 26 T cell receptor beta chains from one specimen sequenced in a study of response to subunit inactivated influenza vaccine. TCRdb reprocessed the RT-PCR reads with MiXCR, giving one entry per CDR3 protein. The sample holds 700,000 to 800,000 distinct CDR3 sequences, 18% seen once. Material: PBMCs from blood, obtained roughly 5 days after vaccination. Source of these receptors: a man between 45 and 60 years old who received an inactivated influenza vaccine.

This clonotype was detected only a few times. The CDR3 sequence is CASSQDWTGIYEQYF. In DNA, the CDR3 is TGTGCCAGCAGCCAAGATTGGACAGGGATCTACGAGCAGTACTTC. The chain combines TRBV4-2 with TRBJ2-7; 8 bases map to TRBD1. The germline V gene encodes CDR1 LGHNA and CDR2 YNFKEQ. The trim removed 0 bases at V and 3 bases at J, leaving 4 bases unmatched. The CDR3 loop spans 15 amino acids.

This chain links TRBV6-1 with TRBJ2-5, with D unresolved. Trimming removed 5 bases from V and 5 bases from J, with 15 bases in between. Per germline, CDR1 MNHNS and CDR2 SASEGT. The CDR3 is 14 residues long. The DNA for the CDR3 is TGTGCCAGCAGTCCACCGACGGTGGGGGAGACCCAGTACTTC. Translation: CASSPPTVGETQYF.

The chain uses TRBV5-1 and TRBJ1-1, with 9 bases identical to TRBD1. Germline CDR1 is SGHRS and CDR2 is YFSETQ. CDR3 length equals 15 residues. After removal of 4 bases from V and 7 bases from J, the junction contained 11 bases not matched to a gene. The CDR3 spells CASSQAPGQGFEAFF. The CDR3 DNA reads TGCGCCAGCAGCCAAGCACCCGGACAGGGGTTTGAAGCTTTCTTT.

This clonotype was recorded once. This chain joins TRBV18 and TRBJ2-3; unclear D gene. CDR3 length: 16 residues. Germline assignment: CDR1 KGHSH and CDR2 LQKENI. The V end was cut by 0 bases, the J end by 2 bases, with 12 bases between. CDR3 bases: TGTGCCAGCTCACCACCTGGGTCTACCATCACAGATACGCAGTATTTT. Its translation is CASSPPGSTITDTQYF.

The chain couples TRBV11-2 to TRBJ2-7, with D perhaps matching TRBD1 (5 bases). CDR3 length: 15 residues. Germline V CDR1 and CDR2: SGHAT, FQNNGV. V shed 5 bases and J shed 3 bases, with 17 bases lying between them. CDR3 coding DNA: TGTGCCAGCAGCAAAACCCCGGACACATACTACGAGCAGTACTTC. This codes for CASSKTPDTYYEQYF.

The chain's CDR3 is CASSQGSRTLNYEQYF. DNA for the CDR3: TGTGCCAGCAGCCAAGGGTCGAGGACCCTTAACTACGAGCAGTACTTC. This chain uses TRBV4-2 with TRBJ2-7, with D uncertain. Trimming pared 1 base from V and 3 bases from J, leaving 16 bases between. Germline values: CDR1 LGHNA, CDR2 YNFKEQ. This CDR3 spans 16 amino acids.

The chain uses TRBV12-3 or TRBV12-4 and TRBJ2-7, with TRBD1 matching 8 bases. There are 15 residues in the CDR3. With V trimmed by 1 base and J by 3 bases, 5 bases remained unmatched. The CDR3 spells CASSLGTGSNYEQYF. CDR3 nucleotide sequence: TGTGCCAGCAGTTTAGGGACAGGGTCAAACTACGAGCAGTACTTC.

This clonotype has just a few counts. The CDR3 protein is CASSQSRGAYEQYF. The CDR3 DNA sequence: TGTGCCAGCAGCCAAAGTAGGGGAGCCTACGAGCAGTACTTC. The genes are TRBV4-2 and TRBJ2-7, with D perhaps TRBD1 or TRBD2 (5 bases each). Trimming removed 2 bases from V and 2 bases from J, with 10 bases in between. The CDR3 has 14 residues. Germline CDR1 reads LGHNA; CDR2 reads YNFKEQ.

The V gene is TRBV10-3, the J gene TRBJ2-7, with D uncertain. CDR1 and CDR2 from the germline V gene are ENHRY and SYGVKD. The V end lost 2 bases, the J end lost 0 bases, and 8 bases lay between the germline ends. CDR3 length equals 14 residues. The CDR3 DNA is TGTGCCATCAGTGAGCTTTACAGCTCCTACGAGCAGTACTTC. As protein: CAISELYSSYEQYF.

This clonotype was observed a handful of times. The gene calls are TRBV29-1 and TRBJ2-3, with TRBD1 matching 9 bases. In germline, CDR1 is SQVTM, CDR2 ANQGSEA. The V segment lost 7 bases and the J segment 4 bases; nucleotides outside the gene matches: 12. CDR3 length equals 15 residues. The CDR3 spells CSALWGQGRADTQYF. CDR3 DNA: TGCAGCGCTCTATGGGGACAGGGAAGGGCAGATACGCAGTATTTT.

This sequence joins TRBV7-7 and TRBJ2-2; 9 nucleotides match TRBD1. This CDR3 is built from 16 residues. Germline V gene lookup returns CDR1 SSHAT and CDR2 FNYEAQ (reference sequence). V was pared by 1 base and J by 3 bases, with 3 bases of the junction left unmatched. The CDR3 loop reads CASSLVGQGYTGELFF. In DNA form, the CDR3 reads TGTGCCAGCAGCTTAGTTGGACAGGGGTACACCGGGGAGCTGTTTTTT.

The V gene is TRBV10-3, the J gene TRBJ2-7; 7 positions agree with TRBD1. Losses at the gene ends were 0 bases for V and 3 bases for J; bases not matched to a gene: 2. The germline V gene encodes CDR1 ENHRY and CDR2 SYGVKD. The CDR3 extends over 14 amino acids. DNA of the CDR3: TGTGCCATCAGTGAGTCGGGGACAGACTACGAGCAGTACTTC. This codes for CAISESGTDYEQYF.

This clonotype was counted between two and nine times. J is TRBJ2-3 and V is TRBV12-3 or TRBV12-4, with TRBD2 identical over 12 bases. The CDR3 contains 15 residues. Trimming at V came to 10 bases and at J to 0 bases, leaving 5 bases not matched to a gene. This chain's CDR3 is CATGLAGSSTDTQYF. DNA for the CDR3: TGTGCCACCGGACTAGCGGGGTCTAGCACAGATACGCAGTATTTT.

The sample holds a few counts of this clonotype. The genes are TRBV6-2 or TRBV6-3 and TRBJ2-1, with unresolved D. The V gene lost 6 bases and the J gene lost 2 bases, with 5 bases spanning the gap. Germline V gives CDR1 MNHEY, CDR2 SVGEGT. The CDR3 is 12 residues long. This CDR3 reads CASSNTYNEQFF. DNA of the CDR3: TGTGCCAGCAGCAACACCTACAATGAGCAGTTCTTC.

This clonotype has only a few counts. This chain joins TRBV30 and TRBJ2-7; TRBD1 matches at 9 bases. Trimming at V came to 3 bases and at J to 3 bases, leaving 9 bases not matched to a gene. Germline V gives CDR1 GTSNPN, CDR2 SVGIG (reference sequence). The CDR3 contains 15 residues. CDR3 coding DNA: TGTGCCTGGAGAGAGGGACAGGGAGCCTACTACGAGCAGTACTTC. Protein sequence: CAWREGQGAYYEQYF.

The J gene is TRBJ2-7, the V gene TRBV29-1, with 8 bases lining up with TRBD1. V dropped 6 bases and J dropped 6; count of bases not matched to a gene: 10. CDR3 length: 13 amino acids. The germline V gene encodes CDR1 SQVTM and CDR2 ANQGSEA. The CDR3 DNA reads TGCAGCGTACGAGACACAGGGGGAGGCGAGCAGTACTTC. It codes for CSVRDTGGGEQYF.

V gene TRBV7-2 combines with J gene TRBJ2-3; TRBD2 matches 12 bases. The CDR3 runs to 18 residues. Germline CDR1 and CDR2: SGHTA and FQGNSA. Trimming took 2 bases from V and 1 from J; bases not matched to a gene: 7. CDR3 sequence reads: CASSLWLAGGTGTDTQYF. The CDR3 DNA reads TGTGCCAGCAGCTTATGGCTAGCGGGGGGGACCGGCACAGATACGCAGTATTTT.

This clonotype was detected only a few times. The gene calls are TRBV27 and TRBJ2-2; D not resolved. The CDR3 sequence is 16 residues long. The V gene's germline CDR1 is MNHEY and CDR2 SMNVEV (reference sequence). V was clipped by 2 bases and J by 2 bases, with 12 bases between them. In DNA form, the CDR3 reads TGTGCCAGCAGTTTAAACAGAGCACTAAACACCGGGGAGCTGTTTTTT. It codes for CASSLNRALNTGELFF.

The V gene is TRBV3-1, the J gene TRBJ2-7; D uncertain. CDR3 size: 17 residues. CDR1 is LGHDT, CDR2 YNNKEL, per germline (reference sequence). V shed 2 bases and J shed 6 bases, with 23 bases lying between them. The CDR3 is CASSQSSLAASTLEQYF. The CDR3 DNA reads TGTGCCAGCAGCCAATCCTCTTTGGCAGCCTCCACTCTCGAGCAGTACTTC.

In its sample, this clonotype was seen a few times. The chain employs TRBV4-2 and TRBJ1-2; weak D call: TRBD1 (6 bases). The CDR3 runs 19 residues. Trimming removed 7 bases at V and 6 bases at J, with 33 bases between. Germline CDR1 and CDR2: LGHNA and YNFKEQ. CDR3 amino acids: CASTKYTDAGPRGVNGYTF. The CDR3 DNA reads TGTGCCAGCACCAAGTATACCGATGCAGGACCCAGGGGAGTGAATGGCTACACCTTC.

CDR3: CASSDSGFPYEQYF. CDR3 DNA sequence: TGTGCCAGCAGTGATTCGGGGTTTCCCTACGAGCAGTACTTC. This sequence joins TRBV2 and TRBJ2-7; a possible D gene is TRBD2 (5 bases). The CDR3 is made up of 14 amino acids. Per germline, CDR1 SNHLY and CDR2 FYNNEI. The germline V and J ends were trimmed by 3 bases and 2 bases, with 11 bases remaining between them.

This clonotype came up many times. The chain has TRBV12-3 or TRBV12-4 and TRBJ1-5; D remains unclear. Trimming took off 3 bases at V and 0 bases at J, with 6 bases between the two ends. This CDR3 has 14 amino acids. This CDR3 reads CASSFAGSNQPQHF. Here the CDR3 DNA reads TGTGCCAGCAGTTTTGCAGGTAGCAATCAGCCCCAGCATTTT.

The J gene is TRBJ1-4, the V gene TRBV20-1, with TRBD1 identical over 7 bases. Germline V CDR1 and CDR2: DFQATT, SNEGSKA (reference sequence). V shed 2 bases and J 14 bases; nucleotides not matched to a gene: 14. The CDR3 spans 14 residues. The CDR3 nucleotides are TGCAGTGCTAGACTTATGGACAGGTCAGAGTGGCTGTTTTTT. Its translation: CSARLMDRSEWLFF.

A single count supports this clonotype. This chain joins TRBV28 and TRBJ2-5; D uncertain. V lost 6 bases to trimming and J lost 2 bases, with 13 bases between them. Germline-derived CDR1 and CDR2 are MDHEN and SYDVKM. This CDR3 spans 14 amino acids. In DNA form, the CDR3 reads TGTGCCAGCAGCCGAACAGCCGTACAAGAGACCCAGTACTTC. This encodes CASSRTAVQETQYF. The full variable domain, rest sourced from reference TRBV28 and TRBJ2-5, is DVKVTQSSRYLVKRTGEKVFLECVQDMDHENMFWYRQDPGLGLRLIYFSYDVKMKEKGDIPEGYSVSREKKERFSLILESASTNQTSMYLCASSRTAVQETQYFGPGTRLLVL.

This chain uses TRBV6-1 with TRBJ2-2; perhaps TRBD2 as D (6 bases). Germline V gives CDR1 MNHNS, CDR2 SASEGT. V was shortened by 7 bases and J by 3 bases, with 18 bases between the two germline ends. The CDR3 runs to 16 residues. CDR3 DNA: TGTGCCAGCAAGGGGCAGATCGGGAGATACACCGGGGAGCTGTTTTTT. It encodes CASKGQIGRYTGELFF.

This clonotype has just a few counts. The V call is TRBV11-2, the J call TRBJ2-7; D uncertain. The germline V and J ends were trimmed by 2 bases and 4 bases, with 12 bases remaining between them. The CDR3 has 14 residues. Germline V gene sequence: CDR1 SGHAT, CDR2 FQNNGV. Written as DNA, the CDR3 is TGTGCCAGCAGCTTAATAGGGAAGTTATACGAGCAGTACTTC. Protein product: CASSLIGKLYEQYF.